The present T cell receptor (beta chain) was sequenced within a study of blood T cell repertoires in COVID-19. Whole-study context: There were acute and convalescent COVID-19 samples, and they came from the United States, Italy and Spain. T cells, B-cell-depleted T cells, or PBMCs provided the cDNA or gDNA that served as material.

Trimming removed 6 bases at V and 1 base at J, with 15 bases between. CDR3 size: 16 residues. Germline CDR1 is MRHNA and CDR2 is SNTAGT. Patients of the Seattle cohort, enrolled during active infection, were followed longitudinally. Under the authors' procedure: Nucleated cell counts were estimated from reference gene primer amplification. Profiled with immunoSEQ multiplex PCR; TCRdb holds only in-frame clones, not every one. V and J calls and clone size follow that table, whereas D and trimming were derived from the DNA. Here the sample spans about 410,000 clones, 75% to 90% being singletons. The specimen was peripheral blood. This TCR came from a woman aged 40-49 years with COVID-19, enrolled during active disease. The J gene is TRBJ2-2, the V gene TRBV6-4; a weak D match, TRBD1 (6 bases). The CDR3 DNA sequence: TGTGCCAGCAGCAGGACAGTTTCGGGGAACACCGGGGAGCTGTTTTTT. Translation gives CASSRTVSGNTGELFF.